The 20 T cell receptor beta chains presented below share a single source sample, sequenced in a study of T cell changes during pregnancy in multiple sclerosis. Sequencing was performed with immunoSEQ multiplex PCR; in TCRdb, only in-frame clones are kept and a portion is missing. Of about 59,000 clones listed, roughly nine tenths are singletons. The starting material was peripheral blood, obtained before pregnancy. These TCRs come from a female donor with multiple sclerosis, enrolled in a pregnancy study.

The rearrangement uses TRBV6-4 and TRBJ1-6; 10 bases fit TRBD1. CDR1 and CDR2 (germline): MRHNA, SNTAGT. The CDR3 contains 15 residues. V gave up 6 bases and J gave up 7 bases; unmatched junction bases: 6. The CDR3 DNA is TGTGCCAGCAGCCCCGGGACAGGGGAAAATTCACCCCTCCACTTT. This sequence encodes CASSPGTGENSPLHF.

This clone was picked up one time. The CDR3 sequence is CASSAPRDTSRTQAFF. The CDR3 DNA reads TGTGCCAGTAGTGCCCCCAGGGACACCTCGCGAACCCAAGCTTTCTTT. The chain employs TRBV19 and TRBJ1-1; D possibly corresponds to TRBD1 (6 bases). Trimming removed 5 bases at V and 9 bases at J, with 25 bases between. CDR3 length: 16 amino acids. The germline V gene has CDR1 LNHDA and CDR2 SQIVND (reference sequence).

In its sample, this clone was seen a few times. V gene TRBV29-1 combines with J gene TRBJ1-1, with unresolved D. The CDR3 covers 11 residues. Per the germline V gene, CDR1 is SQVTM and CDR2 is ANQGSEA. Between the trimmed V and J ends, which lost 4 bases and 3 bases, there was a span of 6 bases. CDR3 sequence reads: CSVGRDTEAFF. For the CDR3, the DNA is TGCAGCGTTGGGCGGGACACTGAAGCTTTCTTT.

The CDR3 loop reads CSVGETGSPLHF. The CDR3 DNA is TGCAGCGTGGGAGAGACAGGTTCACCCCTCCACTTT. This chain connects TRBV29-1 to TRBJ1-6; possibly TRBD1 for D (6 bases). V was clipped by 6 bases and J by 9 bases, with 12 bases between them. This CDR3 comprises 12 residues. Germline V gene data show CDR1 as SQVTM and CDR2 as ANQGSEA.

The rearrangement joins TRBV7-3 to TRBJ1-2, with 8 bases fitting TRBD1. Trimming at V came to 2 bases and at J to 4 bases, leaving 3 bases not matched to a gene. CDR3 size: 14 residues. In germline, CDR1 is SGHTA, CDR2 FQGTGA. CDR3 amino acids: CASSLGTGGYGYTF. Written as DNA, the CDR3 is TGTGCCAGCAGCTTAGGGACAGGTGGCTATGGCTACACCTTC. The full variable domain, with the rest looked up from reference TRBV7-3 and TRBJ1-2, is GAGVSQTPSNKVTEKGKYVELRCDPISGHTALYWYRQSLGQGPEFLIYFQGTGAADDSGLPNDRFFAVRPEGSVSTLKIQRTERGDSAVYLCASSLGTGGYGYTFGSGTRLTVV.

The chain joins TRBV5-5 to TRBJ1-3, with D possibly matching TRBD1 (5 bases). The germline V gene has CDR1 SGHKS and CDR2 YYEKEE (reference sequence). There are 14 residues in the CDR3. The V end lost 5 bases, the J end lost 0 bases, and 9 bases lay between the germline ends. The CDR3 spells CASSSGGSGNTIYF. DNA of the CDR3: TGTGCCAGCAGTTCCGGGGGCTCTGGAAACACCATATATTTT. The full variable domain, rest sourced from reference TRBV5-5 and TRBJ1-3, is DAGVTQSPTHLIKTRGQQVTLRCSPISGHKSVSWYQQVLGQGPQFIFQYYEKEERGRGNFPDRFSARQFPNYSSELNVNALLLGDSALYLCASSSGGSGNTIYFGEGSWLTVV.

The rearrangement joins TRBV5-4 to TRBJ2-3; TRBD1 agrees at 10 bases. This CDR3 is built from 15 residues. V shed 4 bases, J shed 6 bases, and the junction held 8 bases outside the gene matches. CDR1 SGHNT and CDR2 YYREEE come from the germline V gene (reference sequence). For the CDR3, the DNA is TGTGCCAGCAGCCGACAGGGGGCTGGATTCGATACGCAGTATTTT. Protein product: CASSRQGAGFDTQYF.

The rearrangement links TRBV7-2 to TRBJ2-1; TRBD2 matches at 11 bases. This CDR3 is 18 amino acids long. CDR1 is SGHTA and CDR2 is FQGNSA in the germline V gene. V shed 4 bases, J shed 3 bases, and the junction held 11 bases outside the gene matches. This chain's CDR3 is CASSSALAGGRFYNEQFF. CDR3 nucleotide sequence: TGTGCCAGCAGCTCCGCGCTAGCGGGGGGCCGATTCTACAATGAGCAGTTCTTC. Looking up the rest from reference TRBV7-2 and TRBJ2-1 gives the full variable domain: GAGVSQSPSNKVTEKGKDVELRCDPISGHTALYWYRQSLGQGLEFLIYFQGNSAPDKSGLPSDRFSAERTGGSVSTLTIQRTQQEDSAVYLCASSSALAGGRFYNEQFFGPGTRLTVL.

The chain employs TRBV18 and TRBJ2-2; 11 bases agree with TRBD1. Germline assignment: CDR1 KGHSH and CDR2 LQKENI. This CDR3 spans 15 amino acids. V lost 4 bases and J lost 6; bases outside the gene matches: 4. CDR3 amino acids: CASSRDRGFSGELFF. In DNA, the CDR3 is TGTGCCAGCTCACGGGACAGGGGGTTCTCCGGGGAGCTGTTTTTT.

The V and J genes are TRBV2 and TRBJ1-2, with D possibly being TRBD1 (5 bases). Germline V gene sequence: CDR1 SNHLY, CDR2 FYNNEI. CDR3 length equals 14 residues. V lost 2 bases to trimming and J lost 3 bases, with 10 bases between them. The CDR3 protein is CASSERGFHYGYTF. DNA of the CDR3: TGTGCCAGCAGTGAAAGGGGTTTTCACTATGGCTACACCTTC.

The chain employs TRBV7-9 and TRBJ1-1; D possibly corresponds to TRBD1 (5 bases). Germline CDR1 reads SEHNR; CDR2 reads FQNEAQ (reference sequence). The CDR3 totals 17 residues. Between the trimmed V and J ends, which lost 1 base and 0 bases, there was a span of 15 bases. Written as DNA, the CDR3 is TGTGCCAGCAGCTTAGGGCGGGGTGGCAGGGTGAACACTGAAGCTTTCTTT. Translating gives CASSLGRGGRVNTEAFF.

The chain links TRBV5-1 to TRBJ1-4, with TRBD1 identical over 10 bases. The V segment lost 2 bases and the J segment 8 bases; nucleotides outside the gene matches: 3. Looked up from germline, CDR1 is SGHRS and CDR2 is YFSETQ. This CDR3 spans 14 amino acids. The CDR3 sequence is CASSFRTGGEKLFF. The CDR3 region has the DNA TGCGCCAGCAGCTTCAGGACAGGGGGGGAAAAACTGTTTTTT.

The CDR3 spells CAISPEGNTEAFF. CDR3 bases: TGTGCCATCAGCCCGGAGGGGAACACTGAAGCTTTCTTT. V is TRBV10-3 and J is TRBJ1-1, with D uncertain. Germline values: CDR1 ENHRY, CDR2 SYGVKD. V dropped 6 bases and J dropped 1 base, with 9 bases sitting between them. The CDR3 is 13 residues long.

The V call is TRBV18, the J call TRBJ2-7; D uncertain. With 3 bases removed from V and 4 bases from J, the gap between germline ends came to 7 bases. The germline V gene has CDR1 KGHSH and CDR2 LQKENI. The CDR3 extends over 12 amino acids. The CDR3 sequence is CASSPPEYEQYF. Written as DNA, the CDR3 is TGTGCCAGCTCACCCCCGGAGTACGAGCAGTACTTC.

V gene TRBV7-8 combines with J gene TRBJ1-1; 7 bases map to TRBD1. V gave up 2 bases and J gave up 0 bases; unmatched junction bases: 6. The CDR3 has 16 amino acids. Looked up from germline, CDR1 is SGHVS and CDR2 is FQNEAQ. The CDR3 loop reads CASSLLAGGLNTEAFF. CDR3 nucleotides: TGTGCCAGCAGCTTATTGGCAGGGGGATTGAACACTGAAGCTTTCTTT.

This chain links TRBV7-2 with TRBJ1-2, with D maybe TRBD1 (5 bases). Trimming pared 0 bases from V and 4 bases from J, leaving 12 bases between. CDR1 is SGHTA, CDR2 FQGNSA, per germline. The CDR3 loop spans 15 amino acids. CDR3 coding DNA: TGTGCCAGCAGCTTAGCGCGGGGGTTACCCTATGGCTACACCTTC. This sequence encodes CASSLARGLPYGYTF. The entire variable domain, with the rest obtained from reference TRBV7-2 and TRBJ1-2, is as follows: GAGVSQSPSNKVTEKGKDVELRCDPISGHTALYWYRQSLGQGLEFLIYFQGNSAPDKSGLPSDRFSAERTGGSVSTLTIQRTQQEDSAVYLCASSLARGLPYGYTFGSGTRLTVV.

In its sample, this clone was seen once. The same CDR3 arises from other DNA sequences in this sample as well. This rearrangement joins TRBV6-5 to TRBJ1-1, with D possibly being TRBD1 (5 bases). CDR1 MNHEY and CDR2 SVGAGI come from the germline V gene. The CDR3 covers 14 residues. V lost 0 bases and J 5 bases, leaving 10 bases between the germline ends. For the CDR3, the DNA is TGTGCCAGCAGTTACTCGAGGGGAGGTACTGAAGCTTTCTTT. This encodes CASSYSRGGTEAFF.

The gene calls are TRBV6-6 and TRBJ1-2, with TRBD1 matching 11 bases. Germline V CDR1 and CDR2: MNHNY, SVGAGI (reference sequence). V shed 2 bases and J 5 bases; nucleotides not matched to a gene: 1. The CDR3 has 14 amino acids. Written as DNA, the CDR3 is TGTGCCAGCAGTTACGGGACAGGGGGATATGGCTACACCTTC. Protein: CASSYGTGGYGYTF.

V is TRBV7-6 and J is TRBJ2-2, with 7 nucleotides matching TRBD2. This CDR3 is 16 amino acids long. Germline CDR1 SGHVS, CDR2 FNYEAQ. Losses at the gene ends were 5 bases for V and 4 bases for J; bases not matched to a gene: 10. The CDR3 DNA sequence: TGTGCCAGCAGCAGCCGCGGGGGAGTGGTCACCGGGGAGCTGTTTTTT. Translated: CASSSRGGVVTGELFF.

V is TRBV11-1 and J is TRBJ1-1; 7 bases match TRBD1. CDR1 is SGHAT, CDR2 FQDESV, per germline (reference sequence). With 5 bases clipped from V and 5 bases from J, the junction kept 2 bases outside the gene matches. The length of the CDR3 is 12 residues. The chain's CDR3 is CASSLQGTEAFF. CDR3 sequence (DNA): TGTGCCAGCAGCCTACAGGGGACTGAAGCTTTCTTT.